The rows below give T cell receptor beta chains drawn from one sample of a study of blood T cell repertoires in COVID-19. This table comes from immunoSEQ multiplex PCR, and its TCRdb copy is limited to in-frame clones, with some not included. The sample contains fewer than 250,000 clones, around 83% of which appear only once. Source material: PBMCs or T cells enriched from blood (not recorded which). The receptors here all came from a woman in her 30s who had been exposed to COVID-19. The CDR3 runs from the conserved cysteine through the conserved F or W. The D gene is left open where the match is weak. Not all rows give a size; the values are once, few, many and, for expanded clones, a class.

j_call v_call clone_size d_call cdr3_nt cdr3_aa
TRBJ2-2 TRBV6-5 . . TGTGCCAGCAGAAGGTTTCGGGGATTCACCGGGGAGCTGTTTTTT CASRRFRGFTGELFF
TRBJ2-7 TRBV5-4 . TRBD1 TGTGCCAGCAGCCGACAGGGACGGGTTGTGGAGCAGTACTTC CASSRQGRVVEQYF
TRBJ2-7 TRBV27 . . TGTGCCAGCAAGGGGGGAGGGTTGTACGAGCAGTACTTC CASKGGGLYEQYF
TRBJ2-1 TRBV20-1 . TRBD2 TGCAGTGCTAGTCGGGGGGGCCTTTCCAATGAGCAGTTCTTC CSASRGGLSNEQFF
TRBJ2-2 TRBV9 . TRBD2 TGTGCCAGCAGCCCGACTAGCGGGGGGGCCCCCGGGGAGCTGTTTTTT CASSPTSGGAPGELFF
TRBJ1-5 TRBV19 . TRBD1 TGTGCCACCCATGGCAGGGGGCTCGATCAGCCCCAGCATTTT CATHGRGLDQPQHF
TRBJ1-4 TRBV5-1 . TRBD1 TGCGCCAGCAGCCCGCGGACAGGGGGCAATGAAAAACTGTTTTTT CASSPRTGGNEKLFF
TRBJ1-1 TRBV6-1 . . TGTGCCAGCAGTGAATCTGCGTTCACTGAAGCTTTCTTT CASSESAFTEAFF
TRBJ1-1 TRBV11-2 . . TGTGCCAGCAGCTTAGTGGGCCTTAACACTGAAGCTTTCTTT CASSLVGLNTEAFF
TRBJ2-1 TRBV7-8 few . TGTGCCAGCAGCTTAGAGGGACACCGCTCTTACAATGAGCAGTTCTTC CASSLEGHRSYNEQFF
TRBJ2-4 TRBV5-1 . TRBD2 TGCGCCAGCAGGGAGACTAGCGGGGGTCTTGGCATTCAGTACTTC CASRETSGGLGIQYF
TRBJ2-7 TRBV2 . TRBD1 TGTGCCAGCAGTGCGGGACAGGGGAACTACGAGCAGTACTTC CASSAGQGNYEQYF
TRBJ2-3 TRBV7-3 . TRBD2 TGTGCCAGCAGCTTATTAGCGGGCCCTAGCACAGATACGCAGTATTTT CASSLLAGPSTDTQYF
TRBJ2-7 TRBV10-2 . TRBD1 TGCGCCAGCAGTGTGGACAGGGTTTTGTACGAGCAGTACTTC CASSVDRVLYEQYF
TRBJ1-1 TRBV27 . . TGTGCCAGCAGTAACTGGAACACTGAAGCTTTCTTT CASSNWNTEAFF
TRBJ1-3 TRBV4-3 . . TGCGCCAGCAGCCAAGCCGGGACTTCTGGAAACACCATATATTTT CASSQAGTSGNTIYF
TRBJ2-5 TRBV4-1 once . TGCGCCAGCAGCCAAGAAATCAGGGCGGTAGAGACCCAGTACTTC CASSQEIRAVETQYF
TRBJ1-1 TRBV7-2 . . TGTGCCAGCAGCTTGTCGGGGGGGGGCACTGAAGCTTTCTTT CASSLSGGGTEAFF
TRBJ1-5 TRBV6-2/TRBV6-3 . . TGTGCCAGCAGTTACAGCCCAGGGGATGGAGGCAATCAGCCCCAGCATTTT CASSYSPGDGGNQPQHF
TRBJ2-1 TRBV19 once . TGTGCCAGTAGTAGGACAGTCACCTCCTACAATGAGCAGTTCTTC CASSRTVTSYNEQFF
TRBJ1-1 TRBV7-2 . . TGTGCCAGCAGCTTATCGGGGGTCTTGGACACTGAAGCTTTCTTT CASSLSGVLDTEAFF
TRBJ1-2 TRBV4-1 . . TGCGCCAGCAGCCGAGGCCGGGACACTCTCTATGGCTACACCTTC CASSRGRDTLYGYTF
TRBJ2-1 TRBV7-2 . TRBD2 TGTGCCAGCAGTGGCCGACTAGCGGCCTACAATGAGCAGTTCTTC CASSGRLAAYNEQFF
TRBJ2-7 TRBV5-6 . TRBD1 TGTGCCAGCAGCTGGACAGGGACCTACTACGAGCAGTACTTC CASSWTGTYYEQYF
TRBJ2-7 TRBV12-3/TRBV12-4 . . TGTGCCAGCAGTTCGTCCGAGGGTTACGAGCAGTACTTC CASSSSEGYEQYF
TRBJ1-6 TRBV23-1 . . TGCGCCAGCAGCCGACTGCGAACTCAGGGGTGTTCCTATAATTCACCCCTCCACTTT CASSRLRTQGCSYNSPLHF
TRBJ1-2 TRBV14 . . TGTGCCAGCAGCCAAAACAGGTTCTATGGCTACACCTTC CASSQNRFYGYTF
TRBJ2-1 TRBV18 . TRBD2 TGTGCCAGTTCACCGGGACTAGCTAACTACAATGAGCAGTTCTTC CASSPGLANYNEQFF
TRBJ1-1 TRBV18 . TRBD1 TGTGCCAGCTCACCAACGGACAGGGCTGAAGCTTTCTTT CASSPTDRAEAFF
TRBJ1-1 TRBV27 . . TGTGCCAGCAGTTTGAGAGGGTGGAACACTGAAGCTTTCTTT CASSLRGWNTEAFF
TRBJ2-1 TRBV6-5 . . TGTGCCAGCATCCAAGGGGTAGGGACCTACAATGAGCAGTTCTTC CASIQGVGTYNEQFF
TRBJ2-3 TRBV5-1 . TRBD1 TGCGCCAGCAGCTTGACAGGGGGAAGCACAGATACGCAGTATTTT CASSLTGGSTDTQYF
TRBJ1-1 TRBV12-3/TRBV12-4 . TRBD1 TGTGCCAGCACCTCAACAGGGGTGACTGAAGCTTTCTTT CASTSTGVTEAFF
TRBJ2-1 TRBV3-1/TRBV3-2 . TRBD2 TGTGCCAGCAGCCATCCCCTAGGGACTAGCGGGGGGGCCTACAATGAGCAGTTCTTC CASSHPLGTSGGAYNEQFF
TRBJ2-3 TRBV5-4 once . TGTGCCAGCCACTCTGGTAGCACAGATACGCAGTATTTT CASHSGSTDTQYF
TRBJ2-2 TRBV14 . . TGTGCCAGCAGCCCTAACTACGTAACCGGGGAGCTGTTTTTT CASSPNYVTGELFF
TRBJ1-1 TRBV19 . TRBD1 TGTGCCAGTAGTACCGGACAGGGCATGAACACTGAAGCTTTCTTT CASSTGQGMNTEAFF
TRBJ1-2 TRBV9 . . TGTGCCAGCAGCGAAGGGCCAGGGTTCTTGAATGGCTATGGCTACACCTTC CASSEGPGFLNGYGYTF
TRBJ2-1 TRBV9 . TRBD2 TGTGCCAGCAGCGACCCCACTAGCGGGGGGGGGAATGAGCAGTTCTTC CASSDPTSGGGNEQFF
TRBJ2-5 TRBV29-1 . . TGCAGCGTTTTGGGACTCCGGAGGCATCAAGAGACCCAGTACTTC CSVLGLRRHQETQYF
TRBJ2-5 TRBV6-2/TRBV6-3 . TRBD2 TGTGCCAGCAGTTGGACTAGCGGGGGCCAAGAGACCCAGTACTTC CASSWTSGGQETQYF
TRBJ2-2 TRBV19 . TRBD1 TGTGCCAGTAGTGGGGACAGTTCAACCGGGGAGCTGTTTTTT CASSGDSSTGELFF
TRBJ1-4 TRBV28 . . TGTGCCAGCGGTCCGGGATCTCGGCTGTTTTTT CASGPGSRLFF
TRBJ2-3 TRBV4-1 once TRBD2 TGCGCCAGCAGCCAAGATCATACTAGCGGGGGGGAGAGGGATACGCAGTATTTT CASSQDHTSGGERDTQYF
TRBJ1-1 TRBV9 . . TGTGCCAGCAGCCCCAGACAGTCACCCAGAATGAACACTGAAGCTTTCTTT CASSPRQSPRMNTEAFF
TRBJ1-1 TRBV5-1 . . TGCGCCAGCAGCTTGGGAGGAGGTGGCACTGAAGCTTTCTTT CASSLGGGGTEAFF
TRBJ2-1 TRBV7-2 . TRBD2 TGTGCCAGCAGCTTAGTTGGTAGCGGGGGCCCGAGCTCCTACAATGAGCAGTTCTTC CASSLVGSGGPSSYNEQFF
TRBJ2-7 TRBV9 . TRBD2 TGTGCCAGCAGCCAGGGACTAGCGGGGGGTTCGTACGAGCAGTACTTC CASSQGLAGGSYEQYF
TRBJ1-6 TRBV25-1 . . TGTGCCAGCAGTGAATTTGCAGGGAAGCACAATTCACCCCTCCACTTT CASSEFAGKHNSPLHF
TRBJ2-1 TRBV7-9 . TRBD2 TGTGCCAGCGACGTAGCGGGGGGGCCGGATGAGCAGTTCTTC CASDVAGGPDEQFF
TRBJ1-2 TRBV25-1 . . TGTGCCAGCAGTGTCGCTAACTATGGCTACACCTTC CASSVANYGYTF
TRBJ2-1 TRBV20-1 . . TGCAGTGCTAGTAGTAGTGCCTCCTACAATGAGCAGTTCTTC CSASSSASYNEQFF
TRBJ2-7 TRBV4-3 . TRBD1 TGCGCCAGCAGCCAAGAGTGGTCCCCGGGACAGATCCCCTACGAGCAGTACTTC CASSQEWSPGQIPYEQYF
TRBJ1-6 TRBV5-6 . . TGTGCCAGCAGCCTACCCTACCTTGGGACATATAATTCACCCCTCCACTTT CASSLPYLGTYNSPLHF
TRBJ2-2 TRBV19 . . TGTGCCAGTAGTATATTTGGCTCTAACACCGGGGAGCTGTTTTTT CASSIFGSNTGELFF
TRBJ1-2 TRBV6-5 . . TGTGCCAGCAGTTACTCGATGGCGGGGTATGGCTACACCTTC CASSYSMAGYGYTF
TRBJ2-7 TRBV4-1 . . TGCGCCAGCAGCCTAAACCGGGACTGGAGCTCCTACGAGCAGTACTTC CASSLNRDWSSYEQYF
TRBJ1-6 TRBV29-1 . . TGCAGCGTTGAGGACAAGGAGGGATCACCCCTCCACTTT CSVEDKEGSPLHF
TRBJ2-2 TRBV5-1 . . TGCGCCAGCAGCTTACGGGTCGGCACCGGGGAGCTGTTTTTT CASSLRVGTGELFF
TRBJ2-3 TRBV4-2 once TRBD2 TGTGCCAGCAGCCAAGACTTAGCGGGGGGCACAGATACGCAGTATTTT CASSQDLAGGTDTQYF